The rows below give T cell receptor beta chains drawn from one sample of a study of T cells after yellow fever vaccination. TCRdb reanalysed the 5' RACE reads using MiXCR and keeps one entry per CDR3 protein. Altogether some 30,000 distinct CDR3 sequences are present, 4.4% being singletons, with the ten largest covering 35% to 50%. The input for sequencing was CD8+ T cells sorted from PBMCs, taken 5 days after the yellow fever booster vaccination. The receptors here all came from a man aged 25-45 years who received the YFV17D yellow fever vaccine. CDR3s include the opening cysteine and the closing phenylalanine or tryptophan. Each record gives: clone size, D gene, V gene, J gene, CDR3 protein, CDR3 DNA. The D gene is left open where the match is weak. Not every row has a clone size; where given, it reads once, few, many or a size class.

many,.,TRBV6-1,TRBJ1-4,CASSSSGQPNEKLFF,TGTGCCAGCAGTAGCTCCGGGCAGCCTAATGAAAAACTGTTTTTT
many,.,TRBV5-1,TRBJ2-2,CASSLTPGGGANTGELFF,TGCGCCAGCAGCTTGACCCCAGGAGGGGGGGCGAACACCGGGGAGCTGTTTTTT
many,.,TRBV23-1,TRBJ2-1,CASSPGTPYNEQFF,TGCGCCAGCAGTCCAGGAACGCCGTACAATGAGCAGTTCTTC
.,.,TRBV7-2,TRBJ2-7,CASSSKAHEQYF,TGTGCCAGCAGCTCCAAGGCCCACGAGCAGTACTTC
many,.,TRBV6-2/TRBV6-3,TRBJ1-1,CASSTTENTEAFF,TGTGCCAGCAGTACGACTGAGAACACTGAAGCTTTCTTT
many,.,TRBV3-1,TRBJ1-2,CASSPSGYGYTF,TGTGCCAGCAGCCCCAGTGGCTATGGCTACACCTTC
many,.,TRBV6-1,TRBJ2-3,CASSPGLGDTDTQYF,TGTGCCAGCAGTCCCGGACTCGGGGACACAGATACGCAGTATTTT
many,TRBD2,TRBV29-1,TRBJ2-1,CSVSSSGRVYEQFF,TGCAGCGTTTCTTCTAGCGGGAGGGTCTATGAGCAGTTCTTC
many,.,TRBV12-3/TRBV12-4,TRBJ2-7,CASSFSRSYEQYF,TGTGCCAGCAGTTTTTCCCGATCCTACGAGCAGTACTTC
many,.,TRBV29-1,TRBJ1-2,CSVEDVAGTYGYTF,TGCAGCGTTGAAGATGTGGCAGGGACCTATGGCTACACCTTC
many,.,TRBV12-3/TRBV12-4,TRBJ2-3,CASSLAPPTQYF,TGTGCCAGCAGTTTAGCCCCTCCTACGCAGTATTTT
many,.,TRBV5-4,TRBJ2-1,CASSFQSSYNEQFF,TGTGCCAGCAGCTTTCAGAGCTCCTACAATGAGCAGTTCTTC
many,.,TRBV7-7,TRBJ1-1,CASSLALNTEAFF,TGTGCTAGCAGCTTAGCATTGAACACTGAAGCTTTCTTT
many,TRBD1,TRBV2,TRBJ2-7,CASSQGQGITYEQYF,TGTGCCAGCAGTCAGGGACAGGGCATCACCTACGAGCAGTACTTC
many,TRBD2,TRBV6-5,TRBJ2-3,CASSYAGVTDTQYF,TGTGCCAGCAGTTATGCGGGAGTAACAGATACGCAGTATTTT
many,.,TRBV12-3/TRBV12-4,TRBJ1-2,CASSLRGSGGYTF,TGTGCCAGCAGTTTGAGGGGAAGCGGAGGCTACACCTTC
many,.,TRBV20-1,TRBJ1-1,CSASVKGMDTEAFF,TGCAGTGCTAGTGTGAAGGGGATGGACACTGAAGCTTTCTTT
many,.,TRBV9,TRBJ2-2,CASSVSRQVSSGELFF,TGTGCCAGCAGCGTTAGCCGTCAGGTTTCATCCGGGGAGCTGTTTTTT